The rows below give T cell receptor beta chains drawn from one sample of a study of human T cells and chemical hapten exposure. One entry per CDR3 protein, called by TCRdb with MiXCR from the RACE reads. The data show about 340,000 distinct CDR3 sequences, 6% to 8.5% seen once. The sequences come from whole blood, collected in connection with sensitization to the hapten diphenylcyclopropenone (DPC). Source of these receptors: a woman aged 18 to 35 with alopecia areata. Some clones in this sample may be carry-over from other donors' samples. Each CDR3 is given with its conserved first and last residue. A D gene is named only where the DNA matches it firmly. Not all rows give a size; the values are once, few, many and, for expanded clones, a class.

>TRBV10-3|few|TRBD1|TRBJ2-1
TGTGCCATCAGTCCCCGGGACAGGGACAATGAGCAGTTCTTC
CAISPRDRDNEQFF
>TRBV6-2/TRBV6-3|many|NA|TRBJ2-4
TGTGCCAGCAGTTACGCGGGACAGAACATTCAGTACTTC
CASSYAGQNIQYF
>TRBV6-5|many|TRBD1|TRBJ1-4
TGTGCCAGCAGTTACGGGACAGGCAATGAAAAACTGTTTTTT
CASSYGTGNEKLFF
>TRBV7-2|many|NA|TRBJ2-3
TGTGCCAGCGGGGGGTACACAGATACGCAGTATTTT
CASGGYTDTQYF
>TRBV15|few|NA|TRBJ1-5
TGTGCCACCAGCATAGATGGGTTTGGTCAGCCCCAGCATTTT
CATSIDGFGQPQHF
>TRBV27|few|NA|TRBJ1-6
TGTGCCAGCAGCCCCGAATTTGGTAGGCTGGGTTCACCCCTCCACTTT
CASSPEFGRLGSPLHF
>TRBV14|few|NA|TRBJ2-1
TGTGCCAGCAGCCAAGGACCGGGCAATGAGCAGTTCTTC
CASSQGPGNEQFF
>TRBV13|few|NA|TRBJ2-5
TGTGCCAGCAGCTTCACGGGGCCTAAGGGGACCCAGTACTTC
CASSFTGPKGTQYF
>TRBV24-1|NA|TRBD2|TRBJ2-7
TGTGCCACCAGTCGCGGGGGAACCGACGAGCAGTACTTC
CATSRGGTDEQYF
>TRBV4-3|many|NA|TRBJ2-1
TGCGCCAGCAGCCCCCTTTTGGACGGACGAATCAATGAGCAGTTCTTC
CASSPLLDGRINEQFF
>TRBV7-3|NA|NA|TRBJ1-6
TGTGCCAGCAGCTTAACGGGGGGCGATTCACCCCTCCACTTT
CASSLTGGDSPLHF
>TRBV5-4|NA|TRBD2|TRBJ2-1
TGTGCCAGCAGCCCGGGGGGGTCGACAAGATACAATGAGCAGTTCTTC
CASSPGGSTRYNEQFF
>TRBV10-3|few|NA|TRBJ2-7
TGTGCCATCACCCCAGCCTGGACAGCGGTCGCCTCCTACGAGCAGTACTTC
CAITPAWTAVASYEQYF
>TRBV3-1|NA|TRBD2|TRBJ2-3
TGTGCCAGCAGCCGCACCCCAGCGGGGGGGCCGAGAGATACGCAGTATTTT
CASSRTPAGGPRDTQYF
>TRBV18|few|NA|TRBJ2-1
TGTGCCAGCTCACCTTATACAGCCTATCGGTCCAATGAGCAGTTCTTC
CASSPYTAYRSNEQFF
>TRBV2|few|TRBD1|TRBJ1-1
TGTGCCAGCACTGGGGACAGGGAGGGCACTGAAGCTTTCTTT
CASTGDREGTEAFF
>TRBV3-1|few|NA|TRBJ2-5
TGTGCCAGCAGCCAGAGCCCGTACCAAGAGACCCAGTACTTC
CASSQSPYQETQYF
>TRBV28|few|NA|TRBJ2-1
TGTGCCAGCAGTTTATTGCGGGGGCAGTTCTTC
CASSLLRGQFF
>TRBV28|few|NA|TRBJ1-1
TGTGCCAGCAGTTTGGTCCCCTGGGGCACTGAAGCTTTCTTT
CASSLVPWGTEAFF
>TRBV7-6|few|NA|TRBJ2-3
TGTGCCAGCAGCTCCCACCGGCCGACAGGTGGCACAGATACGCAGTATTTT
CASSSHRPTGGTDTQYF
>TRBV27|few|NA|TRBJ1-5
TGTGCCAGCAGTTGGGGCGCCGATAGCAATCAGCCCCAGCATTTT
CASSWGADSNQPQHF
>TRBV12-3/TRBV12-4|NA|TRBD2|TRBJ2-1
TGTGCCAGCAGCTCCTTCCCGGGACTAGCGTTCTTC
CASSSFPGLAFF
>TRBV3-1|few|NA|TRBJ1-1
TGTGCCAGCAGCCTTTATGACAAGAACACTGAAGCTTTCTTT
CASSLYDKNTEAFF
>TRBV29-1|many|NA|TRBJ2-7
TGCAGCACAACAGGGGAGGGTCTGGGGGAGCAGTACTTC
CSTTGEGLGEQYF
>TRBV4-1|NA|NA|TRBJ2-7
TGCGCCAGCAGCCAAGAATGGCGGGACCTCTACGAGCAGTACTTC
CASSQEWRDLYEQYF
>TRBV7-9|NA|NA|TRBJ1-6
TGTGCCAGCAGCCCCGTGTCTAATTCACCCCTCCACTTT
CASSPVSNSPLHF
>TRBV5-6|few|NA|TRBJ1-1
TGTGCCAGCAGGACGGGACCGAGGAGTGAATGGGACACTGAAGCTTTCTTT
CASRTGPRSEWDTEAFF
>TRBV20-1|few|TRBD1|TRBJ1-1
TGCGGGGGACGGAAGACAGGGCTGAACACTGAAGCTTTCTTT
CGGRKTGLNTEAFF
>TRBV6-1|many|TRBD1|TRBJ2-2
TGTGCCAGCAGTGAGACAGGGGCCGGGGAGCTGTTTTTT
CASSETGAGELFF
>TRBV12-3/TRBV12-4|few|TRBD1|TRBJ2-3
TGTGCCAGCAGCCTCCCGGGACAGGGGAGGGATACGCAGTATTTT
CASSLPGQGRDTQYF
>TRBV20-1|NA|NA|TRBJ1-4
TGCAGTGCCCCAGACCCAATCAGGGATACAACTAATGAAAAACTGTTTTTT
CSAPDPIRDTTNEKLFF
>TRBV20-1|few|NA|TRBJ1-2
TGCAGTGCTAGAGCCGACGAAGTGTATGGCTACACCTTC
CSARADEVYGYTF
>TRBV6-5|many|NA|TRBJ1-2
TGTGCCAGCAGTTCGTACCCCACGGGGGGAGGGGACTATGGCTACACCTTC
CASSSYPTGGGDYGYTF
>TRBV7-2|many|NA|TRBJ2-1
TGTGCCAGCAGCTTGATAGACACGTACAATGAGCAGTTCTTC
CASSLIDTYNEQFF
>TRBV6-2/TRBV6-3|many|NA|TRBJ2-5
TGTGCCACCGAGACCGAGGAGGAGACCCAGTACTTC
CATETEEETQYF
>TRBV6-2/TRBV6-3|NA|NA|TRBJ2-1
TGTGCCAGCAAGCCGGGACACGGCAGCAATGAGCAGTTCTTC
CASKPGHGSNEQFF
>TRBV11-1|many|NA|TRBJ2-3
TGTGCCAGCAGCTACAGGCTCGAAGATACGCAGTATTTT
CASSYRLEDTQYF
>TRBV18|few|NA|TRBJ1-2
TGTGCCAGCTCACCGGCGACACAAGCTAACTATGGCTACACCTTC
CASSPATQANYGYTF
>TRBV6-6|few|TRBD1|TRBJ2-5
TGTGCCAGCAGTCCTAGGCGGACAGGGGCAAGCCAAGAGACCCAGTACTTC
CASSPRRTGASQETQYF
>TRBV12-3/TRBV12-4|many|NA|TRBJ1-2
TGTGCCAGCAGTTTAAGCTTAACTAACTATGGCTACACCTTC
CASSLSLTNYGYTF
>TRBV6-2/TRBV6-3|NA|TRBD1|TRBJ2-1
TGTGCCAGCAGCCCCGGGACAGGCGCGAGCTCCTACAATGAGCAGTTCTTC
CASSPGTGASSYNEQFF
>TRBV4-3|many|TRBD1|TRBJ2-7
TGCGCCAGCAGCCAAGAACTTCGGACAGGGGCATGGGAGCAGTACTTC
CASSQELRTGAWEQYF
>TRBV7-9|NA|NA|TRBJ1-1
TGTGCCAGCAGCTTATTACCCGGGTCCGGCCAGGAGACTGAAGCTTTCTTT
CASSLLPGSGQETEAFF
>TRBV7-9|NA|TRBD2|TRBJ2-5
TGTGCCAGCAGCTTAGAGGCGGGACTAGCGGCCCAAGAGACCCAGTACTTC
CASSLEAGLAAQETQYF
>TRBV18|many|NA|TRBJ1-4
TGTGCCAGCTCAAAGGGCGATGGAGCTGAAAAACTGTTTTTT
CASSKGDGAEKLFF